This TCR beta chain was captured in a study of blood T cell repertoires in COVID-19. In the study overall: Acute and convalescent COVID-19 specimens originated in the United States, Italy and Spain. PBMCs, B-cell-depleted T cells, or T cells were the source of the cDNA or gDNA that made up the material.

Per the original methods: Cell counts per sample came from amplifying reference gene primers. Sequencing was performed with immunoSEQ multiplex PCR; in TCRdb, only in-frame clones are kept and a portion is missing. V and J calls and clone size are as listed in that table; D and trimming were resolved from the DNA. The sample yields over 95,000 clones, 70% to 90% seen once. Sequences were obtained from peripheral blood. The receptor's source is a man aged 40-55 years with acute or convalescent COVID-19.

CDR3 nucleotides: TGTGCCAGCAGCCCCTTCGGGGAGCTGTTTTTT. It codes for CASSPFGELFF. The V call is TRBV7-9, the J call TRBJ2-2; no firm D call. The CDR3 sequence is 11 residues long. Germline CDR1 and CDR2: SEHNR and FQNEAQ (reference sequence). V shed 5 bases and J shed 7 bases, with 5 bases lying between them.